The 28 T cell receptor beta chains in this list originate from one sample, sequenced in a study of blood T cells in healthy people across ages. A second PCR of 7 to 11 cycles used a sample-barcoded 5' primer and a J-beta primer mix. TCRdb processed the 5' RACE reads anew with MiXCR; each CDR3 protein has one entry. The sample includes over 300,000 distinct CDR3 sequences, about half seen only once; the top ten take 51%. The sequenced material came from blood. All receptors derive from a man aged 55 to 70 in good health.

The chain carries TRBV29-1 and TRBJ2-7; D unclear. The DNA end favors TRBJ2-5, so the J call may be wrong. The length of the CDR3 is 14 residues. CDR1 and CDR2 from the germline V gene are SQVTM and ANQGSEA. The CDR3 DNA sequence: TGCAGCGGCCGCAAATGGGGAACCGGGGAGACCCAGTACTTC. This gives the protein CSGRKWGTGETQYF.

The rearrangement links TRBV12-3 or TRBV12-4 to TRBJ2-1, with 13 nucleotides matching TRBD2. J lost 6 bases, V lost 5 bases, and 7 bases had no gene match. The CDR3 totals 16 residues. CDR3 in DNA: TGTGCCAGCAGTCCTACTAGCGGGAGGGCCCTCAATGAGCAGTTCTTC. Translated: CASSPTSGRALNEQFF.

This clonotype has at least ten counts. The V call is TRBV5-1, the J call TRBJ2-1; 8 bases align to TRBD2. The CDR3 covers 15 residues. V lost 7 bases to trimming and J lost 0 bases; unmatched junction nucleotides: 6. CDR1 and CDR2 (germline): SGHRS, YFSETQ. CDR3 bases: TGCGCCAGCTTCCCGAGCGGGGGCTCCTACAATGAGCAGTTCTTC. Translating gives CASFPSGGSYNEQFF.

The chain joins TRBV7-9 to TRBJ1-2; 9 nucleotides match TRBD1. Germline trimming cut 6 bases from V and 7 bases from J; bases unmatched to any gene: 9. Germline V lookup: CDR1 SEHNR, CDR2 FQNEAQ (reference sequence). The CDR3 has 14 residues. The CDR3 protein is CASSAPGQGSGYTF. The CDR3 DNA is TGTGCCAGCAGTGCACCGGGACAGGGATCTGGCTACACCTTC.

The rearrangement links TRBV20-1 to TRBJ2-7; possibly TRBD2 for D (6 bases). Germline assignment: CDR1 DFQATT and CDR2 SNEGSKA (reference sequence). This CDR3 comprises 13 residues. V lost 3 bases, J lost 5 bases, and 14 bases lay in between. The CDR3 DNA is TGCAGTGCTAGTACGGGAGCTCCCAACGAGCAGTACTTC. Its protein is CSASTGAPNEQYF.

The V gene is TRBV20-1, the J gene TRBJ2-7; 13 nucleotides align to TRBD2. In germline, CDR1 is DFQATT, CDR2 SNEGSKA (reference sequence). The CDR3 spans 15 residues. After removal of 5 bases from V and 6 bases from J, the junction contained 10 bases not matched to a gene. The CDR3, as DNA: TGCAGTGCTCCGTTACTAGCGGGAGGGCCCGGCGAGCAGTACTTC. Protein sequence: CSAPLLAGGPGEQYF.

This chain connects TRBV20-1 to TRBJ2-3; the D is unclear. Trimming left V 3 bases short and J 2 bases short, with 18 bases between. Per the germline V gene, CDR1 is DFQATT and CDR2 is SNEGSKA (reference sequence). There are 16 residues in the CDR3. CDR3 amino acids: CSASPQLRGPTDTQYF. The DNA for the CDR3 is TGCAGTGCTAGCCCCCAACTGCGAGGCCCCACAGATACGCAGTATTTT.

This chain connects TRBV20-1 to TRBJ1-5; D not resolved. V was shortened by 5 bases and J by 3 bases, with 14 bases between the two germline ends. The CDR3 has 14 amino acids. Germline assignment: CDR1 DFQATT and CDR2 SNEGSKA (reference sequence). The CDR3 sequence is CSASAGELNQPQHF. As DNA, the CDR3 is TGCAGTGCTTCCGCGGGTGAACTCAATCAGCCCCAGCATTTT.

J is TRBJ2-1 and V is TRBV20-1, with TRBD1 matching over 8 bases. The V segment lost 6 bases and the J segment 6 bases; nucleotides outside the gene matches: 13. The germline CDR1 and CDR2 sequences are DFQATT and SNEGSKA (reference sequence). The CDR3 extends over 15 amino acids. The DNA of the CDR3 is TGCAGTGCCCCACCGGAGGACAGGGCGGCCAATGAGCAGTTCTTC. This codes for CSAPPEDRAANEQFF.

V usage is TRBV29-1 and J usage is TRBJ2-6; unclear D gene. Trimming stripped 1 base from V and 1 base from J, with 5 bases between. Germline V gene data show CDR1 as SQVTM and CDR2 as ANQGSEA. The CDR3 runs 14 residues. The CDR3 reads CSVEGYSGANVLTF. The DNA of the CDR3 is TGCAGCGTTGAAGGGTATTCTGGGGCCAACGTCCTGACTTTC.

This clonotype was seen more than once but under ten times. The chain joins TRBV28 to TRBJ2-3, with D tentatively TRBD1 (6 bases). CDR1 is MDHEN, CDR2 SYDVKM, per germline. Trimming took 2 bases from V and 14 from J, leaving 17 bases between them. CDR3 length equals 13 residues. The CDR3 DNA is TGTGCCAGCAGTTTAAAAGGTTCCCCAGGGGCGTATTTT. Its translation: CASSLKGSPGAYF.

Only a few counts were recorded for this clonotype. The V call is TRBV3-1, the J call TRBJ2-7, with D possibly TRBD1 on 6 matching bases. Trimming cost V 0 bases and J 1 base, with 10 bases left between them. The CDR3 contains 15 residues. CDR1 is LGHDT and CDR2 is YNNKEL in the germline V gene (reference sequence). This chain's CDR3 is CASSQDSGQSYEQYF. The CDR3 coding sequence is TGTGCCAGCAGCCAAGATAGTGGACAGTCCTACGAGCAGTACTTC.

The CDR3 loop is CATNHEGGNQPQHF. CDR3 DNA sequence: TGTGCCACTAATCACGAAGGAGGCAATCAGCCCCAGCATTTT. This rearrangement joins TRBV10-3 to TRBJ1-5; D is unclear. The CDR3 has 14 residues. The V and J ends lost 10 bases and 2 bases respectively, with 15 bases between them. Germline V gene sequence: CDR1 ENHRY, CDR2 SYGVKD.

This clonotype was recorded a few times. V gene TRBV9 combines with J gene TRBJ2-1, with TRBD1 matching over 9 bases. The ends lost 4 bases at V and 9 bases at J; junction bases unmatched: 8. The germline CDR1 and CDR2 sequences are SGDLS and YYNGEE. This CDR3 has 14 amino acids. This chain's CDR3 is CASSTRGQGTEQFF. The CDR3 DNA is TGTGCCAGCAGCACCAGGGGACAGGGCACTGAGCAGTTCTTC.

This chain links TRBV7-2 with TRBJ2-1; TRBD2 agrees at 12 bases. The CDR3 loop spans 16 amino acids. The germline V gene encodes CDR1 SGHTA and CDR2 FQGNSA. J gave up 5 bases and V 5 bases, and 7 bases lay outside the gene matches. The CDR3 loop is CASSEASGRANNEQFF. DNA for the CDR3: TGTGCCAGCAGCGAAGCTAGCGGGAGGGCCAACAATGAGCAGTTCTTC. Full variable domain (outside the CDR3, taken from reference TRBV7-2 and TRBJ2-1): GAGVSQSPSNKVTEKGKDVELRCDPISGHTALYWYRQSLGQGLEFLIYFQGNSAPDKSGLPSDRFSAERTGGSVSTLTIQRTQQEDSAVYLCASSEASGRANNEQFFGPGTRLTVL.

The V call is TRBV9, the J call TRBJ2-1; 7 bases align to TRBD1. J gave up 6 bases and V 6 bases, and 6 bases lay outside the gene matches. CDR1 and CDR2 (germline): SGDLS, YYNGEE. The CDR3 runs to 13 residues. CDR3 loop: CASNWKGANEQFF. CDR3 DNA: TGTGCCAGCAATTGGAAGGGGGCCAATGAGCAGTTCTTC.

This clonotype was observed at least ten times. The chain is built from TRBV9 and TRBJ1-2; tentatively, D is TRBD1 (5 bases). CDR1 SGDLS and CDR2 YYNGEE come from the germline V gene. The CDR3 extends over 13 amino acids. The V and J ends lost 4 bases and 1 base respectively, with 8 bases between them. The CDR3 here is CASSLDSNYGYTF. The CDR3, as DNA: TGTGCCAGCAGCCTAGACAGTAACTATGGCTACACCTTC.

This chain links TRBV4-3 with TRBJ2-1; D not certain. V gave up 1 base and J gave up 6 bases, with 19 bases separating them. Germline assignment: CDR1 LGHNA and CDR2 YSLEER. This CDR3 is 17 amino acids long. CDR3 nucleotide sequence: TGCGCCAGCAGCCAAGCCGCCCGATCTGGGTCGAGCAATGAGCAGTTCTTC. This sequence encodes CASSQAARSGSSNEQFF.

The chain recombines TRBV7-2 with TRBJ1-5; weak D call: TRBD1 (6 bases). Germline-derived CDR1 and CDR2 are SGHTA and FQGNSA. This CDR3 has 13 amino acids. V dropped 1 base and J dropped 6 bases, with 7 bases sitting between them. CDR3 amino acids: CASSLEGGQPQHF. CDR3 coding DNA: TGTGCCAGCAGCTTAGAGGGGGGTCAGCCCCAGCATTTT.

Many counts were recorded for this clonotype. This chain links TRBV5-1 with TRBJ1-1, with D perhaps matching TRBD1 (5 bases). In germline, CDR1 is SGHRS, CDR2 YFSETQ. CDR3 length: 15 residues. The V end was cut by 3 bases, the J end by 1 base, with 13 bases between. The CDR3 sequence: CASSYTSGGNTEAFF. CDR3 DNA sequence: TGCGCCAGCAGCTACACATCGGGGGGGAACACTGAAGCTTTCTTT.

This clonotype was picked up a small number of times. V usage is TRBV20-1 and J usage is TRBJ2-4, with D perhaps given as TRBD1 or TRBD2 (5 bases each). The DNA matches TRBJ2-7 better at its end, which makes the J call doubtful. Germline CDR1 reads DFQATT; CDR2 reads SNEGSKA (reference sequence). The CDR3 runs to 11 residues. Here the CDR3 DNA reads TGCAGTGCTTCTGGGGGAACCGAGCAGTACTTC. Protein product: CSASGGTEQYF.

This clonotype was counted only a few times. CDR3 sequence reads: CASSSSGRAQQYF. Here the CDR3 DNA reads TGTGCCAGCAGTTCTAGCGGGAGGGCCCAACAGTACTTC. The chain uses TRBV7-2 and TRBJ2-7; 12 positions agree with TRBD2. This CDR3 spans 13 amino acids. CDR1 SGHTA and CDR2 FQGNSA come from the germline V gene. Trimming at V came to 6 bases and at J to 10 bases, leaving 7 bases not matched to a gene. The variable domain in full, completed from reference TRBV7-2 and TRBJ2-7, reads GAGVSQSPSNKVTEKGKDVELRCDPISGHTALYWYRQSLGQGLEFLIYFQGNSAPDKSGLPSDRFSAERTGGSVSTLTIQRTQQEDSAVYLCASSSSGRAQQYFGPGTRLTVT.

This clonotype was seen more than once but under ten times. The chain employs TRBV20-1 and TRBJ1-1; the match to TRBD1 covers 12 bases. Germline-derived CDR1 and CDR2 are DFQATT and SNEGSKA (reference sequence). CDR3 length: 13 residues. V was clipped by 7 bases and J by 7 bases; unmatched bases: 7. The CDR3, as DNA: TGCAGTGTTGGGGACAGGGGGCAAGGTGAAGCTTTCTTT. Translated, it gives CSVGDRGQGEAFF.

The rearrangement uses TRBV27 and TRBJ1-2; D might be TRBD1 (5 bases). The CDR3 has 14 amino acids. Germline V lookup: CDR1 MNHEY, CDR2 SMNVEV (reference sequence). Trimming removed 6 bases at V and 9 bases at J, with 20 bases between. CDR3 in DNA: TGTGCCAGCAGCCCTGCCCAGCAGGGACGGAGCTACACCTTC. This encodes CASSPAQQGRSYTF.

This clonotype has more than one count but fewer than ten. V usage is TRBV9 and J usage is TRBJ2-4; D may correspond to TRBD1 or TRBD2 (6 bases each). The J call could be wrong; TRBJ2-7 is a better fit for the DNA end. From germline, CDR1 is SGDLS and CDR2 YYNGEE. The length of the CDR3 is 15 residues. DNA for the CDR3: TGTGCCAGCAGCGCCGGGGGCCTTGGCCCCTACGAGCAGTACTTC. Its protein product is CASSAGGLGPYEQYF.

This clonotype was seen a few times. V usage is TRBV7-2 and J usage is TRBJ2-6; D not resolved. V lost 0 bases and J 2 bases, leaving 11 bases between the germline ends. Germline V gives CDR1 SGHTA, CDR2 FQGNSA. The CDR3 runs 17 residues. CDR3: CASSLAWHFTGANVLTF. CDR3 DNA sequence: TGTGCCAGCAGCTTAGCGTGGCATTTTACTGGGGCCAACGTCCTGACTTTC.

This clonotype was observed at least ten times. V gene TRBV18 combines with J gene TRBJ2-1; D is perhaps TRBD1 (6 bases). Trimming stripped 3 bases from V and 10 bases from J, with 19 bases between. Germline CDR1 is KGHSH and CDR2 is LQKENI. The CDR3 covers 15 residues. CDR3 coding DNA: TGTGCCAGCTCACCGGGGACAAACACAGGGTACGAGCAGTTCTTC. Residues: CASSPGTNTGYEQFF. The variable domain in full, with the rest retrieved from reference TRBV18 and TRBJ2-1, is NAGVMQNPRHLVRRRGQEARLRCSPMKGHSHVYWYRQLPEEGLKFMVYLQKENIIDESGMPKERFSAEFPKEGPSILRIQQVVRGDSAAYFCASSPGTNTGYEQFFGPGTRLTVL.

This clonotype has more than one count but fewer than ten. V and J are TRBV7-9 and TRBJ2-7; 7 positions agree with TRBD1. Germline V gene data show CDR1 as SEHNR and CDR2 as FQNEAQ (reference sequence). V shed 0 bases, J shed 3 bases, and the junction held 8 bases outside the gene matches. CDR3 size: 16 residues. This chain's CDR3 is CASSLAPGTADYEQYF. CDR3 sequence (DNA): TGTGCCAGCAGCTTAGCCCCCGGGACAGCCGACTACGAGCAGTACTTC.